Listed below are T cell receptor beta chains from one sample, sequenced in a study of CXCR3-negative and CXCR3-positive naive CD8 T cells. TCRdb re-called the 5' RACE reads, yielding one record per CDR3 amino acid sequence without DNA. Its table records around 90,000 distinct CDR3 sequences. The specimen was naive CXCR3- CD8+ T cells from blood. The receptors shown here come from a human donor in good health. Some clones in this sample may be carry-over from other donors' samples. CDR3s include the opening cysteine and the closing phenylalanine or tryptophan. The order of the fields is V gene, J gene, CDR3 protein.

TRBV7-8	TRBJ2-3	CASSLDSGRGTDTQYF
TRBV5-1	TRBJ2-5	CASSFFGGNKETQYF
TRBV4-3	TRBJ2-7	CASSPATTGGEQYF
TRBV7-9	TRBJ1-1	CASSSWTPEAFF
TRBV6-1	TRBJ2-7	CASSAMTSYEQYF
TRBV19	TRBJ2-2	CASSPGWVTGELFF
TRBV2	TRBJ2-2	CASRKFSGGAGELFF
TRBV5-1	TRBJ2-1	CASSLGTRSSYNEQFF
TRBV11-2	TRBJ2-3	CASSLVGATPGDTQYF
TRBV4-1	TRBJ2-5	CASSQDFGRNYEQHF
TRBV21-1	TRBJ2-4	CASTLRAPKANCTKNIQYF
TRBV7-6	TRBJ2-7	CASSSSVDEQYF
TRBV13	TRBJ2-7	CASSFGKGPTEQYF
TRBV30	TRBJ1-1	CAWTVGTVENTEAFF
TRBV9	TRBJ2-2	CASSVGTGELFF
TRBV7-3	TRBJ2-1	CASSFGGSNEQFF
TRBV29-1	TRBJ2-1	CSVEEGLGVRALGGDEQFF
TRBV3-1	TRBJ1-1	CASSQFARDTEAFF
TRBV29-1	TRBJ1-5	CSPAGNQPQHF
TRBV6-5	TRBJ2-2	CASSYGGEPTGELFF
TRBV29-1	TRBJ2-2	CGTWESDYTGELFF
TRBV20-1	TRBJ2-2	CSARDSYTGELFF
TRBV7-3	TRBJ2-1	CASSPDGTRSNEQFF
TRBV29-1	TRBJ2-1	CSSRDFDNEQFF
TRBV4-3	TRBJ1-1	CASSQDHRGDTEAFF
TRBV11-2	TRBJ2-7	CASSLDWTEESYEQYF